This TCR beta chain was captured by sequencing in a study of cytomegalovirus exposure and HLA in healthy donors (dated 2017 in TCRdb). Broadly, across the study: In an earlier analysis of roughly 590 of the donors, roughly 300 Gb of sequence data and 95 million to 130 million unique TCR beta sequences from 150 million to 200 million T cells were reported. Donor age, sex, ethnicity and CMV serostatus were compiled together with the repertoire data. A separate validation cohort of roughly 130 different subjects was used in addition to the roughly 720-subject first cohort. On average, about 240,000 unique TCR beta nucleotide sequences were sequenced per donor among 350 to 400 genotyped donors of the cohort, with around 19% of those sequences being non-productive. A later analysis re-analyzed previously published TCR beta repertoires from approximately 700 donors and added high-resolution HLA genotyping to study TCR occurrence patterns. The genetic ancestry cluster associated with self-reported Caucasian donors included approximately 85% of the roughly 400 genotyped donors. Rather than drawing on any new phenotypic data, the later analysis identified candidate immune exposures from TCR beta sequences and the way those sequences occurred across donors. The number of donors typed differed by locus, with roughly 620-640 for A, B, C, DRB1 and DQB1, around 500 for DQA1, under 610 for DPA1, and some 440 for DPB1. To decide whether each TCR beta V gene segment behaved as functional or pseudogenic, an earlier analysis of fewer than 750 of the donors relied on high-throughput TCR beta sequencing. Because of strong linkage in the cohort, four to six DR-DQ haplotypes were treated as single units for association and clustering. An early release that covered fewer than 750 HLA-typed donors contained approximately 300 gigabases of sequencing data and 75 million to 100 million unique TCR sequences. Every repertoire in the discovery cohort had been generated on one and the same sequencing platform. HLA typing covered class I and class II loci at four-digit resolution. A later genetic analysis used genome-wide SNP genotypes for about three fifths of the roughly 700 donors, treating that subset as a discovery cohort. The study aimed to test whether cataloging public T cell receptors could reveal signatures of past pathogen exposure. The study profiled the T cell repertoires of 500 to 800 subjects by immunosequencing and related them to cytomegalovirus serostatus. The study combined high-throughput TCR immunosequencing, statistical association of individual TCRs with disease status, and machine learning to predict cytomegalovirus infection status. General findings and caveats noted by the study authors: The study listed 164 TCR beta chains as associated with cytomegalovirus. Because HLA typing was unavailable for some donors at each locus, only the typed subset was used in association tests. The 87-base-pair reads could not distinguish some IMGT-functional V segments, including TRBV6-2 and TRBV6-3, so those segments were excluded. A further reported finding was that TCR beta sequences accurately predicted the HLA-A and HLA-B alleles for most subjects in the first cohort. The presence/absence analyses assumed that sequencing depth was roughly uniform across donors, and that assumption may not be true. The cohort was sequenced for TCR beta chains only, and without alpha or paired-chain data the features that could be detected were limited. Three of the identified cytomegalovirus-associated TCR beta chains were confirmed in vitro to be specific for cytomegalovirus antigens. Assigning TCR associations to individual alleles was difficult when HLA alleles, especially DR and DQ, strongly co-occurred. Correlated functional status among segregating V segments might be attributable to linkage disequilibrium, but an unknown experimental factor could not be ruled out. A later analysis found that most CMV-associated TCR beta chains appeared HLA-restricted, with HLA associations seemingly driven largely by CMV exposure. An association between a missense DCLRE1C variant and V-gene and J-gene trimming of TCR beta chains was found in a later genetic analysis and replicated in an independent cohort. According to a later analysis, TCR association rates differed among HLA loci, with DRB1 alleles showing the most associated TCRs and HLA-C alleles showing the fewest. A group of highly shared sequence variants was considered likely to be a technical artifact of the sequencing pipeline. The only immune exposure information available for the cohort was CMV serostatus. A later genetic analysis reported fewer N-insertions in productive TCRs among donors in an Asian-associated ancestry cluster than the roughly 720-donor mean. In a later analysis, several top co-occurrence clusters were reported to appear linked to parvovirus B19, influenza, CMV and Epstein-Barr virus. The classifier was reported to diagnose cytomegalovirus status with high specificity and sensitivity in both the original cohort and the validation cohort. Fewer than 20 rarely observed V segments, including chromosome 9 orphons, were excluded from the earlier analysis of approximately 600 of the donors because counts were too low. An earlier analysis of some 590 of the donors showed that most TCR beta V segments appeared in productive rearrangements either about 87% or about 30% of the time, which broadly matched IMGT annotations. Most TCR sequences were observed very rarely across donors, whereas some public TCRs were present in many individuals. The authors suggested that the approach could potentially be generalized to other disease states and immunological phenotypes. In a later analysis, HLA-associated TCR beta chains were found to be more clonally expanded and to have lower generation probabilities than equally common non-associated chains. A later analysis associated some 17,000 TCR beta sequences with specific HLA alleles at a false discovery rate of 0.05.

The cohort was made up of roughly 670 healthy bone marrow donors. Cohort members were all nominally healthy when sampled, although unrecorded immune exposures were likely present. The donor was CMV seropositive and belonged to the group of 250 to 300 seropositive cohort members. Every donor gave a peripheral blood sample, and the peripheral blood mononuclear cells from that sample were used for TCR beta sequencing. The Qiagen DNeasy Blood Extraction Kit was used to extract genomic DNA from the blood cell samples. Libraries were prepared through the immunoSEQ multiplex PCR assay. For the multiplex PCR, a mixture combining 60 forward primers for TCR Vbeta segments and 13 reverse primers for TCR Jbeta segments was used. A multiplex PCR assay on genomic DNA amplified the CDR3 region of rearranged TCR beta genes. On the Illumina HiSeq System, the amplified TCR beta libraries were sequenced as 87-base-pair reads. The source study handled its data this way. A later analysis counted about 80 million unique TCR beta chains across the approximately 700 repertoires, and 10 million to 11 million of these chains were shared by at least two donors. Raw reads were error-corrected and collapsed into unique sequences by a nearest-neighbor algorithm in which closely related sequences were merged to remove PCR and sequencing errors. To assign V, D and J gene segments, CDR3 sequences were aligned to IMGT reference sequences. For a sequence to be retained, at least a six-nucleotide match to both a V gene segment and a J gene segment was required. Rearrangements were called productive when the CDR3 lacked stop codons and stayed in frame with V and J; all others were non-productive. Following IMGT convention, CDR3 was defined as the stretch from the second conserved V-encoded cysteine to the conserved J-encoded phenylalanine. In an earlier analysis of some 550 of the donors, sequences lacking an unambiguous match to a single V gene segment were excluded. In an earlier analysis of 587 of the donors, V segments were called functional above 56.7% productive rearrangements and were called segregating when the between-donor standard deviation exceeded 5%. A statistical classification framework was built to diagnose cytomegalovirus status from the catalog of TCR beta chain sequences. V and J gene assignment, in a later analysis, came from comparing TCR nucleotide sequences with IMGT/GENE-DB human TR gene sequences. The TCRdist pipeline was used in a later analysis to assign CDR3 sequences and most-parsimonious VDJ recombination scenarios. In a later analysis, every TCR beta chain was defined by the combination of its CDR3 amino acid sequence and its V-gene family, and reads without a unique V-gene family were dropped. As a way to deal with suspected cross-contamination and a sequencing artifact, a later analysis dropped 450 to 600 nucleotide sequences that were highly shared and had low generation probability. For each public chain, a later analysis derived a clonal expansion index from normalized ranks of inferred template counts within each repertoire. Generation probabilities in a later analysis came from a VDJ recombination model fitted to out-of-frame rearrangements, and those results were checked against IGoR. Hypergeometric tests were used in a later analysis to score TCR-TCR, TCR-HLA and TCR-CMV co-occurrence, with a repertoire-size bias correction applied to the TCR pairs. False discovery rates were estimated in a later analysis by permuting HLA or CMV assignments 20 times. In a later analysis, co-occurring TCRs were grouped using DBSCAN, and TCRdist sequence similarity was added for clustering within HLA-allele-positive subsets. Repertoires with fewer than 30,000 or more than 120,000 public chains were left out of co-occurrence clustering, as were five repertoires with anomalous nucleotide sharing. TCRdb carries this immuneACCESS record with in-frame sequences only. Its versions omit some clonotypes, under half of them owing to an unresolved V gene in the studies checked, with the rest unexplained. V, J and clone size were drawn from that table, and D and trimming were deduced from the DNA. The sample records tens of thousands of clones, approximately 81% of which are singletons. The ten largest clones represent about 1.2% of the sample.

A word on this clone: Its antigen remains undetermined. The record has no base qualities; no much larger clone is one base away.

Looking up the germline V gene yields CDR1 MGHRA and CDR2 YSYEKL. Including cysteine and phenylalanine, the CDR3 has 14 amino acids. CDR3 DNA only is kept here, 42 bases in frame from base 1. V is clipped by 5 bases and J by 2 bases, and the sequence between their germline boundaries is 13 bases long. This receptor was identified in a girl under 10 years old in good health and CMV-seropositive. Specimen: PBMCs. The chain is assembled from TRBV4-1 and TRBJ2-7; no D segment can be confidently identified. The nucleotide sequence reads TGCGCCAGCAGCTACCGGAGTTCCGCCTACGAGCAGTACTTC. Translated, this gives CASSYRSSAYEQYF.